This passage covers 22 T cell receptor beta chains from one sample sequenced in a study of blood T cell repertoires in COVID-19. TCRdb keeps only in-frame clones here, not all; method: immunoSEQ multiplex PCR. There are tens of thousands of clones in the sample; roughly four fifths occur only once, and 28% lies in the top ten. The sequencing sample was made of peripheral blood. These receptors originate from an elderly woman with active or convalescent COVID-19.

V and J are TRBV19 and TRBJ2-7; 8 bases agree with TRBD1. Trimming at V came to 7 bases and at J to 3 bases, leaving 14 bases not matched to a gene. The CDR3 length is 16 residues. Per the germline V gene, CDR1 is LNHDA and CDR2 is SQIVND (reference sequence). DNA for the CDR3: TGTGCCAGTACCCGCCGGCCAGGGGGCGAGAGCTACGAGCAGTACTTC. Its translation: CASTRRPGGESYEQYF.

This clone has only a few counts. This sequence joins TRBV5-5 and TRBJ1-1; perhaps TRBD1 as D (6 bases). Per the germline V gene, CDR1 is SGHKS and CDR2 is YYEKEE (reference sequence). V was pared by 4 bases and J by 6 bases, with 19 bases between. There are 15 residues in the CDR3. CDR3 nucleotides: TGTGCCAGCAGCCGAAATTACAGGGAGGGTGCTGAAGCTTTCTTT. Translating it yields CASSRNYREGAEAFF.

Regarding this clone: One junction end disagrees with the germline gene, perhaps due to a read error. The V call is TRBV7-7, the J call TRBJ1-1; 7 bases are shared with TRBD1. This CDR3 is built from 16 residues. CDR1 is SSHAT and CDR2 is FNYEAQ in the germline V gene (reference sequence). The CDR3 nucleotides are TGTGCTAGCAGCTTAGGTACTCGGGACAGAAACACTGAAGCTTTCTTT. Protein product: CASSLGTRDRNTEAFF.

This clone was picked up one time. The chain employs TRBV28 and TRBJ2-1, with 7 bases that match TRBD1. Trimming removed 8 bases from V and 4 bases from J; junction bases left unmatched: 8. This CDR3 has 14 residues. Germline lookup yields CDR1 MDHEN and CDR2 SYDVKM. CDR3 in DNA: TGTGCCAGCGGAAGCCGGGACAGATACAATGAGCAGTTCTTC. Protein sequence: CASGSRDRYNEQFF.

This chain joins TRBV5-1 and TRBJ2-3, with a tentative D call TRBD2 (5 bases). Looked up from germline, CDR1 is SGHRS and CDR2 is YFSETQ. The CDR3 is 17 residues long. Trimming removed 0 bases from V and 4 bases from J, with 18 bases in between. CDR3 sequence: CASSLALGTGGADTQYF. The CDR3 coding sequence is TGCGCCAGCAGCTTGGCATTAGGAACTGGAGGCGCAGATACGCAGTATTTT.

The V and J genes are TRBV6-1 and TRBJ1-3, with D possibly being TRBD1 (5 bases). This CDR3 region has 15 residues. Trimming pared 2 bases from V and 0 bases from J, leaving 8 bases between. Looked up from germline, CDR1 is MNHNS and CDR2 is SASEGT. CDR3 nucleotides: TGTGCCAGCAGTGAAAGCAGGGACTCTGGAAACACCATATATTTT. As protein: CASSESRDSGNTIYF.

Regarding this clone: The sample carries other DNA sequences with the same CDR3. The J gene is TRBJ1-2, the V gene TRBV12-5, with 9 positions matching TRBD1. Germline CDR1 and CDR2: LGHNT and FRNRAP. The trim removed 7 bases at V and 4 bases at J, leaving 13 bases unmatched. The CDR3 loop spans 16 amino acids. CDR3 residues: CASVANPGQGGYGYTF. Here the CDR3 DNA reads TGTGCTAGTGTTGCAAATCCGGGACAGGGCGGCTATGGCTACACCTTC.

V gene TRBV24-1 combines with J gene TRBJ2-7, with 9 nucleotides matching TRBD2. CDR3 length equals 15 residues. Germline CDR1 and CDR2: KGHDR and SFDVKD. V lost 6 bases to trimming and J lost 2 bases; unmatched junction nucleotides: 7. DNA of the CDR3: TGTGCCACCAGTTTAATAGCGGGGGTGGCCTACGAGCAGTACTTC. It yields the protein CATSLIAGVAYEQYF.

This clone was seen a handful of times. This rearrangement joins TRBV9 to TRBJ1-4, with D hard to call. The CDR3 is made up of 15 amino acids. Trimming removed 4 bases from V and 6 bases from J, with 16 bases in between. Germline CDR1 reads SGDLS; CDR2 reads YYNGEE. The DNA of the CDR3 is TGTGCCAGCAGCCCTAACCCCGACGGGGATGAAAAACTGTTTTTT. It translates to CASSPNPDGDEKLFF.

The chain employs TRBV28 and TRBJ2-7, with TRBD1 matching 10 bases. CDR1 and CDR2 (germline): MDHEN, SYDVKM. J was trimmed by 3 bases and V by 3 bases; bases with no gene match: 2. The CDR3 loop spans 14 amino acids. The CDR3 loop is CASSLGQGNYEQYF. CDR3 bases: TGTGCCAGCAGTTTGGGACAGGGGAACTACGAGCAGTACTTC.

CDR3 in amino acids: CASSSGLGQGSGNTIYF. DNA of the CDR3: TGTGCCAGCAGCTCCGGACTCGGACAGGGCTCTGGAAACACCATATATTTT. This chain connects TRBV7-2 to TRBJ1-3; 8 bases are a match to TRBD1. Germline V gene sequence: CDR1 SGHTA, CDR2 FQGNSA. With 4 bases clipped from V and 0 bases from J, the junction kept 8 bases outside the gene matches. The CDR3 has 17 residues.

CDR3 nucleotide sequence: TGTGCCAGCTCACACCCGGGGAGGTACAATGAGCAGTTCTTC. Translated: CASSHPGRYNEQFF. The chain recombines TRBV18 with TRBJ2-1, with a tentative D call TRBD2 (6 bases). V shed 4 bases and J shed 4 bases, with 11 bases lying between them. Looked up from germline, CDR1 is KGHSH and CDR2 is LQKENI. CDR3 length: 14 amino acids.

This clone was observed once. This chain joins TRBV5-1 and TRBJ1-2, with 11 bases fitting TRBD1. Germline V lookup: CDR1 SGHRS, CDR2 YFSETQ. The CDR3 loop spans 15 amino acids. V gave up 4 bases and J gave up 3 bases; unmatched junction bases: 5. The CDR3 nucleotides read TGCGCCAGCAGCCTTTGGACAGGGGGCGACTATGGCTACACCTTC. Amino acid sequence: CASSLWTGGDYGYTF.

The chain employs TRBV11-2 and TRBJ2-6; 7 positions agree with TRBD1. Trimming removed 5 bases from V and 2 bases from J; junction bases left unmatched: 3. CDR3 size: 15 residues. From germline, CDR1 is SGHAT and CDR2 FQNNGV. In DNA, the CDR3 is TGTGCCAGCAGCCGCGACAGGGCTGGGGCCAACGTCCTGACTTTC. Translated, it gives CASSRDRAGANVLTF.

The CDR3 DNA reads TGTGCCAGCATCCGGAGGGGTAGGTACGAGCAGTACTTC. Protein sequence: CASIRRGRYEQYF. J is TRBJ2-7 and V is TRBV28; maybe TRBD2 (6 bases). Germline V gene lookup returns CDR1 MDHEN and CDR2 SYDVKM. There are 13 residues in the CDR3. With 7 bases removed from V and 4 bases from J, the gap between germline ends came to 14 bases.

This rearrangement joins TRBV7-9 to TRBJ2-3; tentatively, D is TRBD2 (7 bases). The germline V gene has CDR1 SEHNR and CDR2 FQNEAQ (reference sequence). V was cut by 6 bases and J by 2 bases, with 12 bases left in between. CDR3 length: 14 residues. The chain's CDR3 is CASSGGAVTDTQYF. The CDR3 DNA reads as TGTGCCAGCAGTGGGGGGGCGGTCACAGATACGCAGTATTTT.

This clone was counted a few times. The chain combines TRBV18 with TRBJ1-6; D possibly corresponds to TRBD1 (5 bases). The CDR3 runs to 15 residues. Trimming pared 3 bases from V and 9 bases from J, leaving 15 bases between. CDR1 KGHSH and CDR2 LQKENI come from the germline V gene. The CDR3: CASSPYGGEGSPLHF. CDR3 DNA: TGTGCCAGCTCACCCTATGGAGGGGAGGGTTCACCCCTCCACTTT.

The chain joins TRBV10-1 to TRBJ1-1, with 7 bases lining up with TRBD1. The germline V gene encodes CDR1 WNHNN and CDR2 SYGVQD (reference sequence). V lost 5 bases, J lost 3 bases, and 6 bases stayed unmatched. The CDR3 is made up of 14 amino acids. CDR3 protein: CASSRRTGDTEAFF. CDR3 DNA sequence: TGCGCCAGCAGTCGTCGGACAGGCGACACTGAAGCTTTCTTT.

The chain uses TRBV28 and TRBJ1-3; the match to TRBD1 covers 7 bases. V gave up 4 bases and J gave up 0 bases; unmatched junction bases: 6. There are 16 residues in the CDR3. Germline CDR1 and CDR2: MDHEN and SYDVKM. CDR3 bases: TGTGCCAGCAGTTCGAAGGGGGCCTTCTCTGGAAACACCATATATTTT. It is translated as CASSSKGAFSGNTIYF. The whole variable domain, filled in from reference TRBV28 and TRBJ1-3, reads DVKVTQSSRYLVKRTGEKVFLECVQDMDHENMFWYRQDPGLGLRLIYFSYDVKMKEKGDIPEGYSVSREKKERFSLILESASTNQTSMYLCASSSKGAFSGNTIYFGEGSWLTVV.

The chain is built from TRBV6-6 and TRBJ1-3; D is possibly TRBD1 (5 bases). CDR1 is MNHNY, CDR2 SVGAGI, per germline (reference sequence). Trimming cost V 4 bases and J 0 bases, with 13 bases left between them. The CDR3 length is 16 residues. This chain's CDR3 is CASSFGGEGSGNTIYF. CDR3 nucleotides: TGTGCCAGCAGTTTTGGAGGGGAAGGCTCTGGAAACACCATATATTTT.

This clone showed up just once. V gene TRBV7-2 combines with J gene TRBJ2-7; a possible D gene is TRBD2 (7 bases). Germline-derived CDR1 and CDR2 are SGHTA and FQGNSA. CDR3 length: 14 residues. The germline V and J ends were trimmed by 5 bases and 5 bases, with 16 bases remaining between them. CDR3 sequence reads: CASSVGGRGHEQYF. CDR3 bases: TGTGCCAGCAGCGTCGGGGGGCGTGGTCACGAGCAGTACTTC.

This chain uses TRBV29-1 with TRBJ1-3; D unclear. Germline V lookup: CDR1 SQVTM, CDR2 ANQGSEA. This CDR3 comprises 14 residues. Trimming removed 4 bases at V and 2 bases at J, with 12 bases between. DNA of the CDR3: TGCAGCGTTGCGCCGGGAGGCCCTGGAAACACCATATATTTT. This gives the protein CSVAPGGPGNTIYF.